Below are 30 T cell receptor beta chains sequenced from a single sample in a study of beta chain features in type 1 diabetes. Expressed TCRB transcripts were sequenced, since all the RNA that had been isolated was reverse transcribed. Sequencing was performed with immunoSEQ multiplex PCR; in TCRdb, only in-frame clones are kept and a portion is missing. In the table there are approximately 160,000 clones, about 8.1% of which are singletons. Source material: central memory CD4+ T cells from blood. The receptor set was obtained from a man younger than 35 in good health.

In this sample, this clone turned up a few times. This chain links TRBV7-9 with TRBJ1-1; D is undetermined. The CDR3 has 15 residues. CDR1 and CDR2 (germline): SEHNR, FQNEAQ (reference sequence). The ends were cut back, 2 bases at V and 7 bases at J, with 17 bases in the middle. The CDR3 loop reads CASSLSVGRGDEAFF. CDR3 DNA sequence: TGTGCCAGCAGCTTATCGGTAGGGAGAGGAGATGAAGCTTTCTTT. Filled out from reference TRBV7-9 and TRBJ1-1, the complete variable domain reads DTGVSQNPRHKITKRGQNVTFRCDPISEHNRLYWYRQTLGQGPEFLTYFQNEAQLEKSRLLSDRFSAERPKGSFSTLEIQRTEQGDSAMYLCASSLSVGRGDEAFFGQGTRLTVV.

In this sample, this clone turned up a few times. The V gene is TRBV19, the J gene TRBJ2-6; D is uncertain. The CDR3 length is 18 residues. CDR1 is LNHDA, CDR2 SQIVND, per germline (reference sequence). Trimming removed 4 bases at V and 0 bases at J, with 16 bases between. CDR3 in DNA: TGTGCCAGTAGTAGATTGGGCAGGATCCTCTCTGGGGCCAACGTCCTGACTTTC. It is translated as CASSRLGRILSGANVLTF.

The sample holds a few counts of this clone. The genes are TRBV29-1 and TRBJ1-1; 11 bases map to TRBD1. Unmatched junction bases numbered 6, after V lost 5 bases and J lost 1 base. This CDR3 has 15 amino acids. Germline CDR1 is SQVTM and CDR2 is ANQGSEA. The CDR3: CSVYGTGGGNTEAFF. CDR3 DNA: TGCAGCGTTTATGGGACAGGGGGTGGGAACACTGAAGCTTTCTTT.

This clone was observed a few times. V usage is TRBV30 and J usage is TRBJ2-5, with 11 nucleotides matching TRBD1. Germline CDR1 is GTSNPN and CDR2 is SVGIG (reference sequence). The V and J ends lost 0 bases and 11 bases, in that order; junction bases with no gene match: 8. The CDR3 sequence is 14 residues long. The CDR3 sequence: CAWSVPDRGPRQYF. CDR3 bases: TGTGCCTGGAGTGTACCGGACAGGGGGCCTCGGCAGTACTTC.

CDR3 region: CASSVDQGGVKETQYF. CDR3 coding DNA: TGTGCCAGCAGCGTAGATCAGGGCGGGGTGAAAGAGACCCAGTACTTC. This chain connects TRBV9 to TRBJ2-5, with a tentative D call TRBD2 (6 bases). The CDR3 has 16 residues. V gave up 0 bases and J gave up 3 bases, with 15 bases separating them. Germline V lookup: CDR1 SGDLS, CDR2 YYNGEE.

This clone has just a few counts. This sequence joins TRBV6-5 and TRBJ1-1, with 7 bases lining up with TRBD1. With V trimmed by 0 bases and J by 4 bases, 5 bases remained unmatched. There are 15 residues in the CDR3. Germline assignment: CDR1 MNHEY and CDR2 SVGAGI. The CDR3 region has the DNA TGTGCCAGCAGTTACTCCGAGGCAGGGGGCACTGAAGCTTTCTTT. This sequence encodes CASSYSEAGGTEAFF.

This clone was found a few times. The V call is TRBV4-2, the J call TRBJ2-3; possible D gene TRBD2, 6 bases. This CDR3 contains 14 residues. Trimming removed 0 bases from V and 3 bases from J, with 7 bases in between. Germline values: CDR1 LGHNA, CDR2 YNFKEQ. CDR3 bases: TGTGCCAGCAGCCAAGATCGGGGGACAGATACGCAGTATTTT. It yields the protein CASSQDRGTDTQYF.

This rearrangement joins TRBV29-1 to TRBJ2-6; 7 bases are shared with TRBD1. Germline CDR1 reads SQVTM; CDR2 reads ANQGSEA. The CDR3 loop spans 15 amino acids. Losses at the gene ends were 6 bases for V and 2 bases for J; bases not matched to a gene: 7. The CDR3 here is CSVADRSAGANVLTF. The CDR3 DNA is TGCAGCGTCGCGGACAGGTCGGCTGGGGCCAACGTCCTGACTTTC.

The table lists this clone with a few counts. This rearrangement joins TRBV7-2 to TRBJ1-1; 7 nucleotides match TRBD1. The CDR3 has 16 residues. Looked up from germline, CDR1 is SGHTA and CDR2 is FQGNSA. V was clipped by 5 bases and J by 5 bases; unmatched bases: 14. The CDR3, as DNA: TGTGCCAGCAGCGCAAGACCCGGGACAGTGATGACTGAAGCTTTCTTT. Protein: CASSARPGTVMTEAFF.

The rearrangement uses TRBV7-9 and TRBJ2-3; 7 nucleotides line up with TRBD2. The junction had 6 bases not matched to a gene; V was cut back by 1 base and J by 2 bases. CDR1 and CDR2 from the germline V gene are SEHNR and FQNEAQ (reference sequence). The CDR3 extends over 16 amino acids. DNA of the CDR3: TGTGCCAGCAGCTTAGGGCTAGCGGAGCTCACAGATACGCAGTATTTT. Translating it yields CASSLGLAELTDTQYF.

The chain couples TRBV28 to TRBJ1-2, with a weak D call TRBD1 (5 bases). Germline CDR1 and CDR2: MDHEN and SYDVKM. The CDR3 sequence is 13 residues long. The ends were cut back, 3 bases at V and 4 bases at J, with 9 bases in the middle. The CDR3 bases are TGTGCCAGCAGTTTTCAGGGCGGCTATGGCTACACCTTC. It is translated as CASSFQGGYGYTF.

In its sample, this clone was seen a few times. The chain links TRBV7-2 to TRBJ2-3, with TRBD1 matching over 7 bases. Germline CDR1 and CDR2: SGHTA and FQGNSA. V lost 6 bases to trimming and J lost 4 bases; unmatched junction nucleotides: 10. The CDR3 sequence is 15 residues long. This chain's CDR3 is CASSPDRARADTQYF. In nucleotides, the CDR3 is TGTGCCAGCAGTCCCGACAGGGCCAGGGCAGATACGCAGTATTTT.

This chain connects TRBV18 to TRBJ2-2; D is uncertain. The length of the CDR3 is 15 residues. The germline V gene encodes CDR1 KGHSH and CDR2 LQKENI. The V gene lost 1 base and the J gene lost 2 bases, with 8 bases spanning the gap. CDR3 in amino acids: CASSPQQENTGELFF. In nucleotides, the CDR3 is TGTGCCAGCTCACCACAACAAGAAAACACCGGGGAGCTGTTTTTT.

The gene calls are TRBV4-2 and TRBJ1-6, with 9 bases lining up with TRBD1. Per the germline V gene, CDR1 is LGHNA and CDR2 is YNFKEQ. This CDR3 is built from 14 residues. V lost 4 bases, J lost 9 bases, and 4 bases stayed unmatched. CDR3 sequence (DNA): TGTGCCAGCAGCCCGGGACAGGGTGTTTCACCCCTCCACTTT. This encodes CASSPGQGVSPLHF.

The CDR3 sequence is CASSQTQGYGYGYTF. CDR3 nucleotides: TGCGCCAGCAGCCAAACACAGGGGTACGGCTATGGCTACACCTTC. The rearrangement links TRBV4-3 to TRBJ1-2; TRBD1 matches 7 bases. The ends lost 2 bases at V and 4 bases at J; junction bases unmatched: 7. The CDR3 is 15 amino acids. The germline V gene has CDR1 LGHNA and CDR2 YSLEER.

The gene calls are TRBV7-2 and TRBJ2-2; maybe TRBD1 (6 bases). The CDR3 has 16 residues. The V end was cut by 3 bases, the J end by 2 bases, with 13 bases between. The germline CDR1 and CDR2 sequences are SGHTA and FQGNSA. The CDR3 DNA follows: TGTGCCAGCAGCTTGAAACAGGGAGTCAACACCGGGGAGCTGTTTTTT. It specifies CASSLKQGVNTGELFF.

In this sample, this clone turned up a few times. Here the CDR3 DNA reads TGTGCCAGCAGTTTGGGCGCCCGGTTAGATACGCAGTATTTT. Residues: CASSLGARLDTQYF. The chain carries TRBV27 and TRBJ2-3; unclear D gene. The germline gives CDR1 MNHEY, CDR2 SMNVEV (reference sequence). The CDR3 totals 14 residues. V was trimmed by 3 bases and J by 5 bases, leaving 12 bases between them.

This clone turned up a few times. The gene calls are TRBV19 and TRBJ2-1; D perhaps matches TRBD1 (5 bases). Germline values: CDR1 LNHDA, CDR2 SQIVND (reference sequence). The CDR3 extends over 14 amino acids. V gave up 9 bases and J gave up 9 bases, with 21 bases separating them. CDR3 nucleotides: TGTGCCAGCCAACCTAGGCAGGGTCCGGGTGAGCAGTTCTTC. It yields the protein CASQPRQGPGEQFF.

In this sample, this clone turned up a few times. V usage is TRBV5-4 and J usage is TRBJ2-5, with TRBD2 matching over 7 bases. Germline V lookup: CDR1 SGHNT, CDR2 YYREEE (reference sequence). Germline trimming cut 1 base from V and 5 bases from J; bases unmatched to any gene: 14. The CDR3 has 17 residues. This CDR3 is CASSLIGSGLGGETQYF. Here the CDR3 DNA reads TGTGCCAGCAGCTTGATCGGTAGCGGGTTGGGAGGGGAGACCCAGTACTTC.

This clone was detected only a few times. This rearrangement joins TRBV7-6 to TRBJ2-3; 14 nucleotides line up with TRBD2. Germline V gene data show CDR1 as SGHVS and CDR2 as FNYEAQ. This CDR3 comprises 16 residues. The ends lost 5 bases at V and 5 bases at J; junction bases unmatched: 6. The CDR3 region has the DNA TGTGCCAGCAGCCCAAGACTAGCGGGGGGGGTAGATACGCAGTATTTT. Translated, it gives CASSPRLAGGVDTQYF.

As to this clone: One end of the junction is discordant with germline, which a read error may explain. The chain's CDR3 is CASTLGAGGTEAFF. In nucleotides, the CDR3 is TGTGCCAGCACCTTAGGGGCAGGGGGCACTGAAGCTTTCTTT. This chain uses TRBV11-2 with TRBJ1-1, with 7 bases that match TRBD1. This CDR3 has 14 residues. The V gene's germline CDR1 is SGHAT and CDR2 FQNNGV. The full variable domain, completed using reference TRBV11-2 and TRBJ1-1, is EAGVAQSPRYKIIEKRQSVAFWCNPISGHATLYWYQQILGQGPKLLIQFQNNGVVDDSQLPKDRFSAERLKGVDSTLKIQPAKLEDSAVYLCASTLGAGGTEAFFGQGTRLTVV.

The chain links TRBV29-1 to TRBJ2-7; TRBD1 agrees at 9 bases. CDR1 and CDR2 from the germline V gene are SQVTM and ANQGSEA. The CDR3 extends over 14 amino acids. The V segment lost 6 bases and the J segment 1 base; nucleotides outside the gene matches: 7. The CDR3 sequence: CSVLTTGGSYEQYF. CDR3 DNA sequence: TGCAGCGTCTTAACGACAGGGGGTTCCTACGAGCAGTACTTC.

CDR3 in DNA: TGTGCCAGCAGCCCGGGACAGGGCCATGAGACCCAGTACTTC. Translating it yields CASSPGQGHETQYF. This chain joins TRBV7-2 and TRBJ2-5, with 9 bases that match TRBD1. CDR1 is SGHTA and CDR2 is FQGNSA in the germline V gene. V shed 5 bases, J shed 5 bases, and the junction held 6 bases outside the gene matches. This CDR3 is 14 amino acids long.

The chain combines TRBV25-1 with TRBJ2-2; TRBD2 is a possible D gene (5 bases). CDR3 length: 15 residues. Deletions cut 4 bases from V and 7 bases from J, with 16 bases between. Germline values: CDR1 MGHDK, CDR2 SYGVNS. The CDR3 sequence: CASSGAGARGGELFF. The CDR3 coding sequence is TGTGCCAGCAGTGGGGCAGGAGCTCGGGGCGGGGAGCTGTTTTTT.

The table lists this clone with a few counts. The CDR3 DNA is TGTGCCAGCAGTCCTACGCCAGGACAGGGGAAAACTTTCTTT. Translating gives CASSPTPGQGKTFF. The chain couples TRBV28 to TRBJ1-1; 9 bases agree with TRBD1. V dropped 5 bases and J dropped 12; count of bases not matched to a gene: 13. The CDR3 sequence is 14 residues long. CDR1 MDHEN and CDR2 SYDVKM come from the germline V gene.

This chain uses TRBV25-1 with TRBJ1-1, with 7 bases that match TRBD1. Trimming at V came to 6 bases and at J to 3 bases, leaving 13 bases not matched to a gene. This CDR3 comprises 16 residues. CDR1 and CDR2 (germline): MGHDK, SYGVNS. The chain's CDR3 is CASRKTGWSVDTEAFF. The CDR3 nucleotides read TGTGCCAGCAGAAAGACAGGGTGGTCCGTCGACACTGAAGCTTTCTTT.

There are many counts of this clone. V usage is TRBV15 and J usage is TRBJ2-5, with D tentatively TRBD2 (5 bases). Germline lookup yields CDR1 LNHNV and CDR2 YYDKDF (reference sequence). V gave up 0 bases and J gave up 9 bases, with 11 bases separating them. The CDR3 is 13 amino acids. CDR3 DNA: TGTGCCACCAGCAGAGACAAAACCGGGGCCCAGTACTTC. This gives the protein CATSRDKTGAQYF.

This clone showed up just a few times. The chain carries TRBV14 and TRBJ2-1, with D hard to call. Germline assignment: CDR1 SGHDN and CDR2 FVKESK. V lost 3 bases to trimming and J lost 5 bases, with 17 bases between them. The CDR3 extends over 16 amino acids. CDR3 amino acids: CASSQIYRTSDNEQFF. For the CDR3, the DNA is TGTGCCAGCAGCCAGATTTACAGAACCTCAGACAATGAGCAGTTCTTC. The variable domain in full, completed from reference TRBV14 and TRBJ2-1, reads EAGVTQFPSHSVIEKGQTVTLRCDPISGHDNLYWYRRVMGKEIKFLLHFVKESKQDESGMPNNRFLAERTGGTYSTLKVQPAELEDSGVYFCASSQIYRTSDNEQFFGPGTRLTVL.

The sample holds a few counts of this clone. The chain recombines TRBV5-6 with TRBJ1-5; D might be TRBD1 (6 bases). The ends were cut back, 3 bases at V and 4 bases at J, with 17 bases in the middle. CDR1 is SGHDT and CDR2 is YYEEEE in the germline V gene. The CDR3 is made up of 16 amino acids. CDR3 sequence (DNA): TGTGCCAGCAGCTCCCAACAGGGAGGGTTGAATCAGCCCCAGCATTTT. Translated: CASSSQQGGLNQPQHF.

This clone turned up a few times. The J gene is TRBJ2-2, the V gene TRBV7-8; 9 nucleotides align to TRBD2. Unmatched junction bases numbered 14, after V lost 6 bases and J lost 0 bases. CDR3 length: 19 amino acids. Germline V lookup: CDR1 SGHVS, CDR2 FQNEAQ. CDR3 loop: CASSIKRILAGPNTGELFF. CDR3 DNA: TGTGCCAGCAGTATAAAGAGGATACTAGCGGGCCCGAACACCGGGGAGCTGTTTTTT.